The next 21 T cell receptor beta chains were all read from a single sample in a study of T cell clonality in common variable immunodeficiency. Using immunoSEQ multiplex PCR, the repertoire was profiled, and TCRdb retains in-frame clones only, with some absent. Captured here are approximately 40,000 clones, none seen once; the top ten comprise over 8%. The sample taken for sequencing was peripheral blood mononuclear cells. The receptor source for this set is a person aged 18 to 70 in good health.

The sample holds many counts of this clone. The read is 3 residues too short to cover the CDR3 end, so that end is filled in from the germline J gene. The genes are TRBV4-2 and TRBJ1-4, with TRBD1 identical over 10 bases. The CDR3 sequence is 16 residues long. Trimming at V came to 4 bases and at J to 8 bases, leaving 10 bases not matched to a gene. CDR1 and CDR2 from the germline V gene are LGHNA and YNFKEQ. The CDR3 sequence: CASSLTGGQGREKLFF. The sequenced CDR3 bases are TGTGCCAGCAGCCTAACGGGGGGACAGGGGAGAGAAAAA.

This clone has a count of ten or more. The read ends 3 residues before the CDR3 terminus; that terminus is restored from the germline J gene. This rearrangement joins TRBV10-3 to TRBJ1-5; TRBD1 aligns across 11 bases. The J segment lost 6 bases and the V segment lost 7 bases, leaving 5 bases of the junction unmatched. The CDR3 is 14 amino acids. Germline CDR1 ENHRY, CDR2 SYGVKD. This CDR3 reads CAITPGQGGQPQHF. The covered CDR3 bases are TGTGCCATCACCCCGGGACAGGGGGGTCAGCCC.

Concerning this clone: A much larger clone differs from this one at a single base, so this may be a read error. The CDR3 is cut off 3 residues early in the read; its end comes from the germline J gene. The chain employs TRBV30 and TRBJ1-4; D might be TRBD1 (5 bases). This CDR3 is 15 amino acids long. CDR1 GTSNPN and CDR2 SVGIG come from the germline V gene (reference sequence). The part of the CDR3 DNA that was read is TGTGCCTGGAGTGTACTTGACAGAAGAAATTCACCA. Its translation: CAWSVLDRRNSP. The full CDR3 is CAWSVLDRRNSPLFF.

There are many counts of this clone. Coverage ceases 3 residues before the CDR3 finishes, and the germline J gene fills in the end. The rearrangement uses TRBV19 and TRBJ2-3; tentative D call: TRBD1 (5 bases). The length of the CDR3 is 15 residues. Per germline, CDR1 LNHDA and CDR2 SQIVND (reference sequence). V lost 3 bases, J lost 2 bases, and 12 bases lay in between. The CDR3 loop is CASSMGPVYTDTQYF. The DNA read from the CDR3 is TGTGCCAGTAGTATGGGGCCGGTATACACAGATACG.

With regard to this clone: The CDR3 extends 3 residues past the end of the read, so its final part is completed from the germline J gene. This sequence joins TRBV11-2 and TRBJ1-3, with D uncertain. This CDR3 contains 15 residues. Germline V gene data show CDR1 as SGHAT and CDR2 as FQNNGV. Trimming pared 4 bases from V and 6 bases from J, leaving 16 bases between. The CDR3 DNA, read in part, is TGTGCCAGCAGCTCCACTCCTTCCCGGTCAAACACC. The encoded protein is CASSSTPSRSNT. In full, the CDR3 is CASSSTPSRSNTIYF.

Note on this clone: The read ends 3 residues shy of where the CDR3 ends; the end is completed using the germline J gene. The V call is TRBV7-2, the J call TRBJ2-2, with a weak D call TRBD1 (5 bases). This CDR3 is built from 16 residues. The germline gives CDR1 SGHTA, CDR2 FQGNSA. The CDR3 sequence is CASSLAEESGANVLFF. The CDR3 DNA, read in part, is TGTGCCAGCAGCTTAGCTGAGGAATCTGGGGCCAACGTG.

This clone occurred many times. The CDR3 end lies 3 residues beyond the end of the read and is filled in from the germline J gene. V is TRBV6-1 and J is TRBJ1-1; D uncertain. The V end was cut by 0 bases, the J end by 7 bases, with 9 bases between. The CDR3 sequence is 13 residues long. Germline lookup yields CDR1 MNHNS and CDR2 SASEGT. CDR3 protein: CASSEAMEGEAFF. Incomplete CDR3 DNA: TGTGCCAGCAGTGAAGCGATGGAGGGTGAA.

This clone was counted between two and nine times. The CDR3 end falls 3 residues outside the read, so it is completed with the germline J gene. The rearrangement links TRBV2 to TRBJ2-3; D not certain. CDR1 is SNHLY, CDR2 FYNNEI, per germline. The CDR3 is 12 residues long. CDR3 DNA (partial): TGTGCCAGCAGTGAAAGGGTGGAGACG. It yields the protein CASSERVET. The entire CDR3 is CASSERVETQYF.

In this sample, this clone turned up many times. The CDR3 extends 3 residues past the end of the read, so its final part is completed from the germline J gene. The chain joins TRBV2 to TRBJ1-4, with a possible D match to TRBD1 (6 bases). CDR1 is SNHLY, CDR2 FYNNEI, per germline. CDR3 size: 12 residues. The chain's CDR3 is CASSELGGRLFF. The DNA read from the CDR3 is TGTGCCAGCAGTGAACTTGGGGGCCGA.

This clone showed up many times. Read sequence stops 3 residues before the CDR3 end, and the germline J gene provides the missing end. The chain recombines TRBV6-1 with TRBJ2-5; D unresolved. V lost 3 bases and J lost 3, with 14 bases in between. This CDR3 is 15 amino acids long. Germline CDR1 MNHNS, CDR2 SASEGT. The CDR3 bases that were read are TGTGCCAGCAGTGACCCGACCCGCCGGGAAGAGACC. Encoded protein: CASSDPTRREET. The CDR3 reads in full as CASSDPTRREETQYF.

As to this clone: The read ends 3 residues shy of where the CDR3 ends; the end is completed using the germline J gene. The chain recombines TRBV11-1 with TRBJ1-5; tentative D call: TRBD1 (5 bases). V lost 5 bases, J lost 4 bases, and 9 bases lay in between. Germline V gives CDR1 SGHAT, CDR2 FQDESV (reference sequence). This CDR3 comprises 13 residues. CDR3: CASSPDRNQPQHF. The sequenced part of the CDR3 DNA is TGTGCCAGCAGCCCTGACAGAAATCAGCCC.

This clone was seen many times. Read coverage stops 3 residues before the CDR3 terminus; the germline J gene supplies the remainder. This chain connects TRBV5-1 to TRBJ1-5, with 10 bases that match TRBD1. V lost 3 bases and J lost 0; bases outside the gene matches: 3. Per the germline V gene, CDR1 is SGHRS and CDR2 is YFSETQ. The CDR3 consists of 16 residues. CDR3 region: CASSSGQGDSNQPQHF. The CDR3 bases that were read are TGCGCCAGCAGCTCCGGACAGGGGGATAGCAATCAGCCC.

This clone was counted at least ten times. The CDR3 protein is CSALLAGEETQYF. The CDR3 bases that were read are TGCAGTGCTTTACTAGCGGGTGAAGAGACG. The chain uses TRBV20-1 and TRBJ2-3; 9 positions agree with TRBD2. The DNA ends 3 residues before the CDR3 does, and the rest of the CDR3 is filled in from the germline J gene. In germline, CDR1 is DFQATT, CDR2 SNEGSKA (reference sequence). The CDR3 is 13 amino acids.

The CDR3 DNA, read in part, is TGTGCCAGTAGTAATGGACTACAAGAGACG. Translated, it gives CASSNGLQET. The full CDR3 is CASSNGLQETQYF. The chain couples TRBV19 to TRBJ2-3; D possibly corresponds to TRBD2 (6 bases). The read ends 3 residues shy of where the CDR3 ends; the end is completed using the germline J gene. Germline CDR1 LNHDA, CDR2 SQIVND (reference sequence). This CDR3 is built from 13 residues. Full variable domain (remainder filled in from reference TRBV19 and TRBJ2-3): DGGITQSPKYLFRKEGQNVTLSCEQNLNHDAMYWYRQDPGQGLRLIYYSQIVNDFQKGDIAEGYSVSREKKESFPLTVTSAQKNPTAFYLCASSNGLQETQYFGPGTRLTVL.

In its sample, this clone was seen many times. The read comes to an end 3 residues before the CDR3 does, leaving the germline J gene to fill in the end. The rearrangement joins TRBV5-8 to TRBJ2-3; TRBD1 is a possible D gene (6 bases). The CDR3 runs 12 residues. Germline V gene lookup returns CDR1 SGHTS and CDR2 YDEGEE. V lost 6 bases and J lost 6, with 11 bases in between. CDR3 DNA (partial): TGTGCCAGCACCCAGGGGTCTGATACG. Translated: CASTQGSDT. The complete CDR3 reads CASTQGSDTQYF.

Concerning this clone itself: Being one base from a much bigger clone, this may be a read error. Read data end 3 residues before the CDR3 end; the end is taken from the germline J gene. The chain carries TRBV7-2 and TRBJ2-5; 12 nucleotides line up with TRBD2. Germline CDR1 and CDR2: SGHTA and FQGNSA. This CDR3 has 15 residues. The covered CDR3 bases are TGTGCCAGCAGCCCTAGCGGGAGGGCCCCAGATACC. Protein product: CASSPSGRAPDT. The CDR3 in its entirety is CASSPSGRAPDTQYF.

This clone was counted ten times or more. The CDR3 is CSAARTGGAGEQYF. CDR3 DNA, as far as it was read: TGCAGTGCGGCTAGGACAGGGGGCGCGGGCGAG. The rearrangement joins TRBV20-1 to TRBJ2-7; 11 nucleotides match TRBD1. With the read ending 3 residues before the CDR3 end, the germline J gene is used to fill in that end. V dropped 6 bases and J dropped 6; count of bases not matched to a gene: 10. This CDR3 is built from 14 residues. Germline CDR1 reads DFQATT; CDR2 reads SNEGSKA (reference sequence).

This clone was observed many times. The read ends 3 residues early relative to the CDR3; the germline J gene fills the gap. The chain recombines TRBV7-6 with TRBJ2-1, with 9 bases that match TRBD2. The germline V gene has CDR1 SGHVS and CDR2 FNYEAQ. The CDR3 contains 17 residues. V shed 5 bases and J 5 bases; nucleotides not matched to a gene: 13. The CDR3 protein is CASSLLAGKASHNEQFF. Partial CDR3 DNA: TGTGCCAGCAGCCTTCTAGCGGGGAAAGCTTCCCACAATGAG.

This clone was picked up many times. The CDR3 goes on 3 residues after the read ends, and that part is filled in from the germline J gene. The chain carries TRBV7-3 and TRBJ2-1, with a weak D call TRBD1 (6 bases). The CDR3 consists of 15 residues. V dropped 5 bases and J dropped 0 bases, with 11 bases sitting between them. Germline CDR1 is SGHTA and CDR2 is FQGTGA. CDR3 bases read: TGTGCCAGCAGCCTCCGGGACACCTCCTACAATGAG. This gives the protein CASSLRDTSYNE. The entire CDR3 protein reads CASSLRDTSYNEQFF.

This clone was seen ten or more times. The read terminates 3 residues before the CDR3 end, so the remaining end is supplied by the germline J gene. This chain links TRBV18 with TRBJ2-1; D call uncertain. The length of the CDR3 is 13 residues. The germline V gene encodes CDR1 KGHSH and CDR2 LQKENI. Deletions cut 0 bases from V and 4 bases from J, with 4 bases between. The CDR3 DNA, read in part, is TGTGCCAGCTCACCACCGGCTTACAATGAG. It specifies CASSPPAYNE. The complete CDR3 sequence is CASSPPAYNEQFF.

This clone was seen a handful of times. Partial CDR3 DNA: TGTGCCAGCAGTGAAGGGGCAGGGGGCAATCAGCCC. Translating gives CASSEGAGGNQP. In full, the CDR3 reads CASSEGAGGNQPQHF. The chain is built from TRBV2 and TRBJ1-5; D might be TRBD1 (6 bases). Read sequence stops 3 residues before the CDR3 end, and the germline J gene provides the missing end. Germline assignment: CDR1 SNHLY and CDR2 FYNNEI. The length of the CDR3 is 15 residues. V was trimmed by 1 base and J by 2 bases, leaving 9 bases between them.